The 16 T cell receptor beta chains below all came from one sample that was sequenced in a study of chemoradiotherapy in HPV16-positive cancers. The repertoire was sequenced with immunoSEQ multiplex PCR; TCRdb's copy has only in-frame clones and lacks some. This table has around 2,000 clones, 90% to 95% appearing once. The sample was tumor tissue, taken from a patient who underwent chemoradiotherapy. Receptors were obtained from a human donor with HPV-associated anogenital cancer.

The chain uses TRBV7-6 and TRBJ2-2; 10 bases are shared with TRBD1. The V and J ends lost 1 base and 6 bases, in that order; junction bases with no gene match: 8. The V gene's germline CDR1 is SGHVS and CDR2 FNYEAQ. This CDR3 region has 17 residues. Here the CDR3 DNA reads TGTGCCAGCAGCTTAGGATTGGGACAGGGGAAGGCCGGGGAGCTGTTTTTT. Translation gives CASSLGLGQGKAGELFF.

This chain connects TRBV10-2 to TRBJ2-5; D is unclear. Trimming cost V 8 bases and J 3 bases, with 7 bases left between them. CDR3 length equals 11 residues. Germline lookup yields CDR1 WSHSY and CDR2 SAAADI. The CDR3 DNA is TGCGCCAGCGGTTCAGAAGAGACCCAGTACTTC. Amino acid sequence: CASGSEETQYF.

In this sample, this clone turned up once. The CDR3 DNA follows: TGTGCCAGCAGCTTAGAAATTTACCCTCTCGAGCAGTACTTC. Translated: CASSLEIYPLEQYF. This chain joins TRBV7-9 and TRBJ2-7; D is undetermined. Looked up from germline, CDR1 is SEHNR and CDR2 is FQNEAQ (reference sequence). This CDR3 contains 14 residues. V lost 1 base and J lost 6, with 13 bases in between.

The rearrangement joins TRBV5-1 to TRBJ2-7, with D maybe TRBD2 (6 bases). Trimming took 2 bases from V and 5 from J, leaving 14 bases between them. This CDR3 region has 14 residues. Germline CDR1 and CDR2: SGHRS and YFSETQ. This CDR3 reads CASSFGGVDDEQYF. CDR3 DNA sequence: TGCGCCAGCAGCTTCGGGGGAGTCGACGACGAGCAGTACTTC.

The V call is TRBV27, the J call TRBJ1-4; TRBD1 is a possible D gene (5 bases). In germline, CDR1 is MNHEY, CDR2 SMNVEV (reference sequence). The CDR3 is made up of 16 amino acids. V dropped 3 bases and J dropped 4 bases, with 15 bases sitting between them. As DNA, the CDR3 is TGTGCCAGCAGTTTGTGGGGGGGAAAATTTAATGAAAAACTGTTTTTT. It yields the protein CASSLWGGKFNEKLFF.

The gene calls are TRBV7-3 and TRBJ2-5; no reliable D call. V shed 1 base and J shed 3 bases, with 6 bases lying between them. CDR3 size: 13 residues. Germline CDR1 and CDR2: SGHTA and FQGTGA. This CDR3 reads CASSLKREETQYF. DNA of the CDR3: TGTGCCAGCAGCTTAAAACGGGAAGAGACCCAGTACTTC.

The genes are TRBV7-2 and TRBJ1-1; no definite D call. Germline V gene sequence: CDR1 SGHTA, CDR2 FQGNSA. V dropped 1 base and J dropped 1 base, with 10 bases sitting between them. The CDR3 totals 15 residues. CDR3 loop: CASSLVRFSNTEAFF. The CDR3 DNA reads TGTGCCAGCAGCTTAGTTCGGTTCTCGAACACTGAAGCTTTCTTT.

V usage is TRBV6-5 and J usage is TRBJ1-2; the match to TRBD1 covers 8 bases. CDR1 is MNHEY and CDR2 is SVGAGI in the germline V gene. The CDR3 totals 13 residues. Unmatched junction bases numbered 7, after V lost 4 bases and J lost 9 bases. CDR3 DNA: TGTGCCAGCAGTTTACAAGGACAGGGTCGCTACACCTTC. Protein product: CASSLQGQGRYTF.

This chain connects TRBV7-2 to TRBJ2-4; 8 nucleotides match TRBD1. Unmatched junction bases numbered 5, after V lost 5 bases and J lost 8 bases. CDR1 and CDR2 from the germline V gene are SGHTA and FQGNSA. The CDR3 is made up of 13 amino acids. CDR3 sequence (DNA): TGTGCCAGCAGCCGGACAGGGTATGACATTCAGTACTTC. As protein: CASSRTGYDIQYF.

This rearrangement joins TRBV30 to TRBJ1-4, with D unclear. Germline V gene data show CDR1 as GTSNPN and CDR2 as SVGIG (reference sequence). Trimming took 3 bases from V and 6 from J, leaving 17 bases between them. This CDR3 is built from 15 residues. The CDR3 DNA sequence: TGTGCCTGGAGCCCCTTTACCATTGGAGATGAAAAACTGTTTTTT. Its protein is CAWSPFTIGDEKLFF.

The chain has TRBV5-1 and TRBJ2-5; 9 bases line up with TRBD2. The CDR3 totals 17 residues. Germline V gene sequence: CDR1 SGHRS, CDR2 YFSETQ. Losses at the gene ends were 0 bases for V and 4 bases for J; bases not matched to a gene: 10. The CDR3 loop reads CASSLAAGGGGSETQYF. CDR3 bases: TGCGCCAGCAGCTTGGCCGCAGGCGGGGGGGGTTCAGAGACCCAGTACTTC.

The chain is built from TRBV27 and TRBJ1-4; 9 bases map to TRBD1. Germline-derived CDR1 and CDR2 are MNHEY and SMNVEV (reference sequence). This CDR3 region has 14 residues. The trim removed 5 bases at V and 8 bases at J, leaving 6 bases unmatched. The CDR3 is CASSLGTGLEKLFF. For the CDR3, the DNA is TGTGCCAGCAGTCTCGGGACAGGGCTAGAAAAACTGTTTTTT. Together with reference TRBV27 and TRBJ1-4, the CDR3 gives the full variable domain: EAQVTQNPRYLITVTGKKLTVTCSQNMNHEYMSWYRQDPGLGLRQIYYSMNVEVTDKGDVPEGYKVSRKEKRNFPLILESPSPNQTSLYFCASSLGTGLEKLFFGSGTQLSVL.

The chain uses TRBV5-6 and TRBJ2-3, with a weak D call TRBD2 (6 bases). Trimming stripped 1 base from V and 3 bases from J, with 9 bases between. There are 14 residues in the CDR3. Germline values: CDR1 SGHDT, CDR2 YYEEEE. CDR3 bases: TGTGCCAGCAGCTTGTTGGGGAGGACAGATACGCAGTATTTT. Translated: CASSLLGRTDTQYF.

The rearrangement links TRBV5-1 to TRBJ1-6; D is unclear. V dropped 4 bases and J dropped 5 bases, with 19 bases sitting between them. The CDR3 spans 17 residues. CDR1 and CDR2 (germline): SGHRS, YFSETQ. CDR3 sequence: CASSDALLGNHNSPLHF. In DNA form, the CDR3 reads TGCGCCAGCAGCGACGCCCTACTAGGGAATCATAATTCACCCCTCCACTTT.

The J gene is TRBJ1-1, the V gene TRBV6-5; TRBD1 matches at 9 bases. Trimming at V came to 0 bases and at J to 1 base, leaving 3 bases not matched to a gene. In germline, CDR1 is MNHEY, CDR2 SVGAGI. The CDR3 has 16 amino acids. The CDR3 loop reads CASSYSGTGPNTEAFF. CDR3 nucleotide sequence: TGTGCCAGCAGTTACTCGGGGACAGGGCCGAACACTGAAGCTTTCTTT.

The rearrangement uses TRBV25-1 and TRBJ1-1; D is ambiguous. Deletions cut 6 bases from V and 3 bases from J, with 5 bases between. Germline CDR1 and CDR2: MGHDK and SYGVNS. This CDR3 is built from 11 residues. CDR3 in amino acids: CASRTDTEAFF. In DNA, the CDR3 is TGTGCCAGCAGAACGGACACTGAAGCTTTCTTT.